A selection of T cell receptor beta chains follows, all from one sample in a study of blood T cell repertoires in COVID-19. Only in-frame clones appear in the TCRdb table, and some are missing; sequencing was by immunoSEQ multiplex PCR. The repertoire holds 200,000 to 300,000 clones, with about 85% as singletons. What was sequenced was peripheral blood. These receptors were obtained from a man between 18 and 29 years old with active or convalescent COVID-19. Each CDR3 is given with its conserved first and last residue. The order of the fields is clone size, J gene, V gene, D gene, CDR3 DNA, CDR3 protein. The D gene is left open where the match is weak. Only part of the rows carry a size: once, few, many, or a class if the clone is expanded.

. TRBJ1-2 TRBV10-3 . TGTGCCATCAGTGAGTCTAGGGAGGCCTATGGCTACACCTTC CAISESREAYGYTF
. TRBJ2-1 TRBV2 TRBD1 TGTGCCAGCAGCCGGGACAGGGACAATGAGCAGTTCTTC CASSRDRDNEQFF
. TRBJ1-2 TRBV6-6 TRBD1 TGTGCCAGCAGTTACCCGGGACAGGGGAATGGCTACACCTTC CASSYPGQGNGYTF
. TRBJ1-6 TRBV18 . TGTGCCAGCTCACCCCTACCAGGGGATTCACCCCTCCACTTT CASSPLPGDSPLHF
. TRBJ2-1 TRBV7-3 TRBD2 TGTGCCAGCAGCTTAAGGGCAACTAGCGGGATGGTCAATGAGCAGTTCTTC CASSLRATSGMVNEQFF
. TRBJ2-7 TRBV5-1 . TGCGCGTCCGCGGGGGCCTCCTACGAGCAGTACTTC CASAGASYEQYF
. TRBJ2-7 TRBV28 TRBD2 TGTGCCAGCAGTTCCGGCAGCGGGAGGGCCCTCTCCTACGAGCAGTACTTC CASSSGSGRALSYEQYF
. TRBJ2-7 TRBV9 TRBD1 TGTGCCAGCAGCGTGCGACAGGGGGTCGAGCAGTACTTC CASSVRQGVEQYF
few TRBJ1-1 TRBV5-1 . TGCGCCAGCAGCCTTATTTCGGAGGCTGAAGCTTTCTTT CASSLISEAEAFF
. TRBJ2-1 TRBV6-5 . TGTGCCAGCAGTTACTCGCGGGCGCAGGTTGAGCAGTTCTTC CASSYSRAQVEQFF
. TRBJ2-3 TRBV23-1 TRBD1 TGCGCCAGCAGTCAATTGGGGACAGGTAGCACAGATACGCAGTATTTT CASSQLGTGSTDTQYF
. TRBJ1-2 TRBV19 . TGTGCCAGTACCGCACAGGATAACTATGGCTACACCTTC CASTAQDNYGYTF
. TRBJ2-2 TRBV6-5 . TGTGCCAGCAGTTCTACGAACACCGGGGAGCTGTTTTTT CASSSTNTGELFF
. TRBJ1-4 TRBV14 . TGTGCCAGCAAAGGACAGTATAATGAAAAACTGTTTTTT CASKGQYNEKLFF
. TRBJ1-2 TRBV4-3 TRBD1 TGCGCCAGCAGCCCACAAACAGGGGGAAGTCACTATGGCTACACCTTC CASSPQTGGSHYGYTF